The present TCR beta chain was sequenced within a study of T cell responses to AZD1222 COVID-19 vaccine. Study-wide results and limits: Every sample of the repertoires postdated the peak T cell response. Dominant CD4 TCR responses targeted spike regions 160-218 and 743-854.

Trimming stripped 1 base from V and 7 bases from J, with 8 bases between. CDR3 length: 14 amino acids. Germline CDR1 is MNHNS and CDR2 is SASEGT. Measured with immunoSEQ multiplex PCR; TCRdb has only the in-frame clones, and not every one. The repertoire holds 180,000 or so clones, with roughly 94% as singletons. As regards this clone: Antigen: not known.

The source is an adult in good health. Here the sequenced sample was peripheral blood, taken on day 0 of AZD1222 vaccination. This rearrangement joins TRBV6-1 to TRBJ1-6; D is possibly TRBD1 (5 bases). In DNA, the CDR3 is TGTGCCAGCAGTGAAGTGGGGCCCAATTCACCCCTCCACTTT. It specifies CASSEVGPNSPLHF.